The 24 T cell receptor beta chains given below trace back to one sample, sequenced in a study of cytomegalovirus exposure and HLA in healthy donors. Primers for the PCR totalled 60 Vbeta and 13 Jbeta. Using immunoSEQ multiplex PCR, the repertoire was profiled, and TCRdb retains in-frame clones only, with some absent. In the table there are some 99,000 clones, 76% of which are singletons. Sequencing input: PBMCs. These receptors all stem from a woman between 50 and 59 years old in good health and CMV-seropositive.

This clone has a single count. V gene TRBV7-2 combines with J gene TRBJ2-4, with D perhaps matching TRBD2 (5 bases). The ends were cut back, 7 bases at V and 2 bases at J, with 27 bases in the middle. CDR1 is SGHTA, CDR2 FQGNSA, per germline. The CDR3 spans 19 residues. CDR3: CASTLVGPTELASKNIQYF. CDR3 DNA sequence: TGTGCCAGCACCCTGGTCGGGCCCACAGAGCTAGCATCCAAAAACATTCAGTACTTC. The full variable domain, its missing parts supplied by reference TRBV7-2 and TRBJ2-4, is GAGVSQSPSNKVTEKGKDVELRCDPISGHTALYWYRQSLGQGLEFLIYFQGNSAPDKSGLPSDRFSAERTGGSVSTLTIQRTQQEDSAVYLCASTLVGPTELASKNIQYFGAGTRLSVL.

This chain connects TRBV7-6 to TRBJ1-1; 9 positions match TRBD1. The CDR3 is made up of 14 amino acids. The germline gives CDR1 SGHVS, CDR2 FNYEAQ. V was pared by 5 bases and J by 5 bases, with 6 bases of the junction left unmatched. Written as DNA, the CDR3 is TGTGCCAGCAGCGCGACGACAGGGGGGACTGAAGCTTTCTTT. Amino acid sequence: CASSATTGGTEAFF.

The chain recombines TRBV5-1 with TRBJ2-7; the match to TRBD2 covers 9 bases. Germline CDR1 SGHRS, CDR2 YFSETQ. The length of the CDR3 is 16 residues. The ends lost 0 bases at V and 2 bases at J; junction bases unmatched: 6. The CDR3 loop is CASSLVASGITYEQYF. The CDR3 DNA reads as TGCGCCAGCAGCTTGGTGGCTAGCGGGATTACCTACGAGCAGTACTTC.

The count of this clone is one. This sequence joins TRBV5-6 and TRBJ2-1; TRBD2 matches at 7 bases. The CDR3 sequence is 14 residues long. V gave up 1 base and J gave up 3 bases; unmatched junction bases: 1. Germline CDR1 reads SGHDT; CDR2 reads YYEEEE. CDR3 nucleotide sequence: TGTGCCAGCAGCTTGCCTAGCGGCTACAATGAGCAGTTCTTC. Translation: CASSLPSGYNEQFF.

As concerns this clone: Because the CDR3 is missing its conserved closing phenylalanine or tryptophan, this is likely a read error. V is TRBV4-1 and J is TRBJ2-7, with a possible D match to TRBD1 (6 bases). Trimming left V 0 bases short and J 2 bases short, with 14 bases between. The CDR3 totals 16 residues. The germline CDR1 and CDR2 sequences are MGHRA and YSYEKL. The CDR3 nucleotides are TGCGCCAGCAGCCAAGATTCGACAGGTTTAACCTACGAGCAGTACTGC. It is translated as CASSQDSTGLTYEQYC.

The rearrangement joins TRBV7-3 to TRBJ1-1; D is possibly TRBD1 (5 bases). The V gene's germline CDR1 is SGHTA and CDR2 FQGTGA. The CDR3 loop spans 12 amino acids. V was shortened by 5 bases and J by 6 bases, with 10 bases between the two germline ends. The CDR3 spells CASSATGAEAFF. The CDR3 bases are TGTGCCAGCAGCGCCACAGGTGCTGAAGCTTTCTTT.

This sequence joins TRBV2 and TRBJ1-5, with 10 bases identical to TRBD1. After removal of 4 bases from V and 5 bases from J, the junction contained 5 bases not matched to a gene. The germline V gene encodes CDR1 SNHLY and CDR2 FYNNEI. The CDR3 runs to 15 residues. In nucleotides, the CDR3 is TGTGCCAGCAGTGGCCCCGGGACAGGGGATCAGCCCCAGCATTTT. It translates to CASSGPGTGDQPQHF.

This clone has a handful of counts. The genes are TRBV6-5 and TRBJ2-7; the D gene is possibly TRBD2 (5 bases). CDR1 and CDR2 from the germline V gene are MNHEY and SVGAGI. V lost 10 bases, J lost 3 bases, and 13 bases lay in between. The CDR3 sequence is 12 residues long. The CDR3 is CATRPTNYEQYF. Here the CDR3 DNA reads TGTGCCACCCGCCCGACTAACTACGAGCAGTACTTC.

The sample holds one count of this clone. V is TRBV9 and J is TRBJ2-2; 14 nucleotides align to TRBD2. The CDR3 has 17 residues. J gave up 7 bases and V 4 bases, and 9 bases lay outside the gene matches. Per germline, CDR1 SGDLS and CDR2 YYNGEE. The CDR3 here is CASSFRLAGGLVGELFF. The CDR3 region has the DNA TGTGCCAGCAGCTTTAGACTAGCGGGGGGGCTTGTCGGGGAGCTGTTTTTT.

The chain uses TRBV7-9 and TRBJ1-1; the match to TRBD1 covers 12 bases. The J segment lost 7 bases and the V segment lost 5 bases, leaving 8 bases of the junction unmatched. The CDR3 consists of 15 residues. Germline V gene sequence: CDR1 SEHNR, CDR2 FQNEAQ (reference sequence). The CDR3 bases are TGTGCCAGCAGCCCTCCGGGACAGGGGGCGGGTGAAGCTTTCTTT. Translation: CASSPPGQGAGEAFF.

The chain is built from TRBV9 and TRBJ1-1; D uncertain. Germline loops: CDR1 SGDLS, CDR2 YYNGEE. The V end lost 4 bases, the J end lost 1 base, and 11 bases lay between the germline ends. CDR3 length: 14 residues. The chain's CDR3 is CASSLGGPNTEAFF. As DNA, the CDR3 is TGTGCCAGCAGCCTGGGAGGACCGAACACTGAAGCTTTCTTT.

The rearrangement joins TRBV4-1 to TRBJ1-2; TRBD1 aligns across 7 bases. Germline assignment: CDR1 MGHRA and CDR2 YSYEKL. The V segment lost 8 bases and the J segment 5 bases; nucleotides outside the gene matches: 14. This CDR3 contains 15 residues. The CDR3, as DNA: TGCGCCAGCCGACAAAGGACAGGAGGGAGTTATGGCTACACCTTC. Translation gives CASRQRTGGSYGYTF.

The gene calls are TRBV7-2 and TRBJ2-5; D is possibly TRBD1 (7 bases). V lost 4 bases to trimming and J lost 5 bases, with 29 bases between them. Per the germline V gene, CDR1 is SGHTA and CDR2 is FQGNSA. This CDR3 spans 19 amino acids. The CDR3 DNA reads TGTGCCAGCAGCTGGGGCGGTAGAGGGGTACAGGGGAGGAAGGAGACCCAGTACTTC. This translates into CASSWGGRGVQGRKETQYF.

This clone occurred once. The genes are TRBV5-4 and TRBJ2-2; D is possibly TRBD1 (6 bases). The length of the CDR3 is 16 residues. Per germline, CDR1 SGHNT and CDR2 YYREEE (reference sequence). V dropped 4 bases and J dropped 0 bases, with 13 bases sitting between them. Written as DNA, the CDR3 is TGTGCCAGCAGCCTGGGGGCAGCCTCGAACACCGGGGAGCTGTTTTTT. It specifies CASSLGAASNTGELFF.

Concerning this clone itself: Other DNA sequences in the same sample also yield this CDR3. The V and J genes are TRBV5-4 and TRBJ1-6; 7 bases fit TRBD1. Germline CDR1 SGHNT, CDR2 YYREEE (reference sequence). The CDR3 contains 14 residues. The V segment lost 4 bases and the J segment 10 bases; nucleotides outside the gene matches: 8. The CDR3 DNA follows: TGTGCCAGCAGCCTCGACAGGGTGAACTCACCCCTCCACTTT. This sequence encodes CASSLDRVNSPLHF.

The gene calls are TRBV6-1 and TRBJ1-1, with a possible D match to TRBD1 (5 bases). The length of the CDR3 is 13 residues. CDR1 is MNHNS and CDR2 is SASEGT in the germline V gene. V shed 3 bases and J shed 5 bases, with 10 bases lying between them. The CDR3: CASSDWGGTEAFF. The CDR3 DNA sequence: TGTGCCAGCAGTGATTGGGGGGGAACTGAAGCTTTCTTT.

This chain links TRBV7-2 with TRBJ2-1; D perhaps matches TRBD1 (5 bases). The CDR3 length is 15 residues. Trimming took 0 bases from V and 7 from J, leaving 13 bases between them. The germline CDR1 and CDR2 sequences are SGHTA and FQGNSA. The CDR3 nucleotides are TGTGCCAGCAGCTTAGCGCTCTCAGGGTTGAATGAGCAGTTCTTC. This gives the protein CASSLALSGLNEQFF.

This clone was seen more than once but under ten times. V and J are TRBV6-4 and TRBJ2-7, with 7 bases aligning to TRBD1. V lost 2 bases, J lost 2 bases, and 12 bases stayed unmatched. In germline, CDR1 is MRHNA, CDR2 SNTAGT. There are 17 residues in the CDR3. The CDR3 nucleotides read TGTGCCAGCAGTGACCCGAGGGTTGGGGACAGAGCCTACGAGCAGTACTTC. It translates to CASSDPRVGDRAYEQYF.

The V gene is TRBV9, the J gene TRBJ2-3, with 10 bases lining up with TRBD2. Per the germline V gene, CDR1 is SGDLS and CDR2 is YYNGEE. The CDR3 has 15 residues. J was trimmed by 6 bases and V by 7 bases; bases with no gene match: 11. The CDR3 nucleotides are TGTGCCAGCGATACAGGAGCGGGGGGGCGGGATACGCAGTATTTT. This codes for CASDTGAGGRDTQYF.

The chain carries TRBV7-3 and TRBJ2-1, with 7 bases matching TRBD2. CDR1 is SGHTA, CDR2 FQGTGA, per germline. Trimming cost V 3 bases and J 9 bases; bases outside gene matches: 5. The CDR3 sequence is 13 residues long. CDR3 protein: CASSFLQRGEQFF. CDR3 in DNA: TGTGCCAGCAGCTTTCTTCAGCGGGGTGAGCAGTTCTTC.

The rearrangement uses TRBV6-1 and TRBJ1-5; 10 bases align to TRBD1. CDR1 is MNHNS, CDR2 SASEGT, per germline. The J segment lost 6 bases and the V segment lost 4 bases, leaving 6 bases of the junction unmatched. The CDR3 is 15 amino acids. Here the CDR3 DNA reads TGTGCCAGCAGTGGACAGGGGGCGTCGGGTCAGCCCCAGCATTTT. It translates to CASSGQGASGQPQHF.

Written as DNA, the CDR3 is TGCGCCAGCAGCCCAAAAAGTAGCGGGATTTACAATGAGCAGTTCTTC. Amino acids: CASSPKSSGIYNEQFF. The genes are TRBV4-3 and TRBJ2-1; 8 nucleotides match TRBD2. In germline, CDR1 is LGHNA, CDR2 YSLEER. V lost 4 bases, J lost 4 bases, and 9 bases stayed unmatched. CDR3 length: 16 residues.

The CDR3 region is CATSRSPGQTFYGYTF. In DNA, the CDR3 is TGTGCCACCAGCAGAAGTCCGGGACAGACCTTCTATGGCTACACCTTC. J is TRBJ1-2 and V is TRBV15, with 7 bases fitting TRBD1. In germline, CDR1 is LNHNV, CDR2 YYDKDF (reference sequence). CDR3 length: 16 residues. With 2 bases clipped from V and 4 bases from J, the junction kept 10 bases outside the gene matches.

The chain employs TRBV10-3 and TRBJ1-1, with TRBD1 as a possible D gene (6 bases). The V end lost 4 bases, the J end lost 7 bases, and 13 bases lay between the germline ends. Germline V lookup: CDR1 ENHRY, CDR2 SYGVKD. The CDR3 consists of 13 residues. As DNA, the CDR3 is TGTGCCATCAGTGCGGGGGGGCTAGGTGAAGCTTTCTTT. It encodes CAISAGGLGEAFF.